This TCR beta chain originates from a study of shared clonotypes between healthy human individuals. Findings and caveats of the study: Against clonotypes common to all four donors, non-shared ones had lower generation probabilities.

The germline V gene has CDR1 MNHEY and CDR2 SMNVEV (reference sequence). CDR3 length: 14 amino acids. Trimming took 5 bases from V and 15 from J; bases not matched to a gene: 9. Positive CCR7 selection of CD45RO-negative cells yielded the naive CD8 cells, and terminally differentiated effector memory CD45RA+ cells were excluded. Recent vaccinations or acute infections were absent in the healthy HIV-negative adult donors. Data came from immunoSEQ multiplex PCR; TCRdb stores just in-frame clones and leaves some out. The data contain fewer than 800,000 clones, 92% of them singletons. About this clone: Its cognate antigen is unknown.

The sample comprised naive CD8+ T cells sorted from blood. V usage is TRBV27 and J usage is TRBJ2-1, with 14 bases that match TRBD2. This TCR was recovered from a man aged 25-45 years in good health. The CDR3 loop reads CASSPGTSGRKTFF. DNA of the CDR3: TGTGCCAGCAGTCCAGGGACTAGCGGGAGAAAAACGTTCTTC.